These 27 T cell receptor beta chains share one sample of origin, sequenced in a study of cytomegalovirus exposure and HLA in healthy donors. TCRdb's table, derived via immunoSEQ multiplex PCR, lists solely in-frame clones and lacks some. The sample has over 85,000 clones; roughly 87% are singletons. The specimen sequenced was PBMCs. These TCRs come from a woman aged 18 to 35 in good health and CMV-seronegative.

J is TRBJ1-5 and V is TRBV5-8; D unresolved. The germline gives CDR1 SGHTS, CDR2 YDEGEE. V shed 3 bases and J shed 6 bases, with 10 bases lying between them. The CDR3 contains 13 residues. This CDR3 reads CASSSRRSQPQHF. CDR3 DNA: TGTGCCAGCAGCTCTAGACGGAGTCAGCCCCAGCATTTT. The full variable domain, rest sourced from reference TRBV5-8 and TRBJ1-5, is EAGVTQSPTHLIKTRGQQATLRCSPISGHTSVYWYQQALGLGLQFLLWYDEGEERNRGNFPPRFSGRQFPNYSSELNVNALELEDSALYLCASSSRRSQPQHFGDGTRLSIL.

The chain employs TRBV7-8 and TRBJ1-2; unclear D gene. CDR1 SGHVS and CDR2 FQNEAQ come from the germline V gene. V was shortened by 6 bases and J by 9 bases, with 20 bases between the two germline ends. This CDR3 comprises 14 residues. CDR3 coding DNA: TGTGCCAGCAGTTCCGTTCAGACCCCGGGAAGCTACACCTTC. Translating gives CASSSVQTPGSYTF. The full variable domain, in which reference TRBV7-8 and TRBJ1-2 provide the parts outside the CDR3, is GAGVSQSPRYKVAKRGQDVALRCDPISGHVSLFWYQQALGQGPEFLTYFQNEAQLDKSGLPSDRFFAERPEGSVSTLKIQRTQQEDSAVYLCASSSVQTPGSYTFGSGTRLTVV.

This clone was recorded once. V gene TRBV6-6 combines with J gene TRBJ2-3, with 7 bases fitting TRBD1. This CDR3 contains 14 residues. The trim removed 7 bases at V and 2 bases at J, leaving 6 bases unmatched. The germline CDR1 and CDR2 sequences are MNHNY and SVGAGI (reference sequence). CDR3 bases: TGTGCCAGCACCCGACAGGGTGACACAGATACGCAGTATTTT. Translation: CASTRQGDTDTQYF.

This rearrangement joins TRBV7-8 to TRBJ2-5; a weak D match, TRBD2 (5 bases). The germline V gene encodes CDR1 SGHVS and CDR2 FQNEAQ. CDR3 length: 14 amino acids. V lost 10 bases and J lost 3, with 18 bases in between. The CDR3, as DNA: TGTGCCACCCAGGACTCCCGAAGGGAAGAGACCCAGTACTTC. Amino acids: CATQDSRREETQYF.

V usage is TRBV28 and J usage is TRBJ1-5, with a weak D call TRBD1 (5 bases). Deletions cut 6 bases from V and 3 bases from J, with 24 bases between. Germline lookup yields CDR1 MDHEN and CDR2 SYDVKM. The CDR3 has 18 residues. This CDR3 reads CASSPSWAGRRNNQPQHF. The CDR3, as DNA: TGTGCCAGCAGCCCAAGTTGGGCAGGGAGGAGGAACAATCAGCCCCAGCATTTT.

This chain connects TRBV2 to TRBJ2-3, with 12 bases that match TRBD2. Germline V gene lookup returns CDR1 SNHLY and CDR2 FYNNEI. J was trimmed by 6 bases and V by 4 bases; bases with no gene match: 8. The CDR3 runs 16 residues. The DNA of the CDR3 is TGTGCCAGCAGTGCCGGGACTAGCGGGTTTCAGGATACGCAGTATTTT. It codes for CASSAGTSGFQDTQYF.

The chain uses TRBV6-5 and TRBJ1-3; TRBD1 is a possible D gene (5 bases). Germline V CDR1 and CDR2: MNHEY, SVGAGI. This CDR3 is built from 15 residues. V lost 0 bases and J 2 bases, leaving 8 bases between the germline ends. CDR3 in amino acids: CASSYSGAPGNTIYF. CDR3 nucleotide sequence: TGTGCCAGCAGTTACTCAGGGGCCCCTGGAAACACCATATATTTT.

The CDR3 DNA reads TGTGCCAGCAGACCCGGTGGAGACTATGGCTACACCTTC. This sequence encodes CASRPGGDYGYTF. J is TRBJ1-2 and V is TRBV5-6; D not certain. The CDR3 runs 13 residues. Trimming took off 5 bases at V and 3 bases at J, with 11 bases between the two ends. From germline, CDR1 is SGHDT and CDR2 YYEEEE.

This chain connects TRBV5-4 to TRBJ1-2; the D gene is possibly TRBD1 (5 bases). This CDR3 has 17 residues. Germline values: CDR1 SGHNT, CDR2 YYREEE (reference sequence). The V end was cut by 4 bases, the J end by 2 bases, with 21 bases between. This chain's CDR3 is CASSPDLGGIENYGYTF. In DNA, the CDR3 is TGTGCCAGCAGCCCCGACCTGGGGGGGATAGAGAACTATGGCTACACCTTC.

This chain connects TRBV11-2 to TRBJ2-2, with D possibly being TRBD1 (5 bases). The ends were cut back, 0 bases at V and 4 bases at J, with 6 bases in the middle. The CDR3 has 14 amino acids. Germline V gene sequence: CDR1 SGHAT, CDR2 FQNNGV. Written as DNA, the CDR3 is TGTGCCAGCAGCTTAGACAGGGCCACCGGGGAGCTGTTTTTT. Its protein is CASSLDRATGELFF.

V gene TRBV7-9 combines with J gene TRBJ1-2; D is unclear. V lost 4 bases, J lost 5 bases, and 14 bases lay in between. The CDR3 is made up of 14 amino acids. The germline V gene has CDR1 SEHNR and CDR2 FQNEAQ (reference sequence). The CDR3, as DNA: TGTGCCAGCAGCTCTGGACTCATCGCATATGGCTACACCTTC. The encoded protein is CASSSGLIAYGYTF.

The V and J genes are TRBV12-5 and TRBJ2-2, with 11 positions matching TRBD2. The CDR3 is 18 residues long. The J segment lost 1 base and the V segment lost 2 bases, leaving 6 bases of the junction unmatched. Germline loops: CDR1 LGHNT, CDR2 FRNRAP. The CDR3 coding sequence is TGTGCTAGTGGTTTGAGGCTAGCGGGGGGTCGGAACACCGGGGAGCTGTTTTTT. It encodes CASGLRLAGGRNTGELFF.

This sequence joins TRBV7-8 and TRBJ2-7; D might be TRBD1 (6 bases). The CDR3 sequence is 13 residues long. V was cut by 4 bases and J by 1 base, with 8 bases left in between. CDR1 is SGHVS, CDR2 FQNEAQ, per germline. CDR3 DNA sequence: TGTGCCAGCAGCTGGGACACATCCTACGAGCAGTACTTC. Encoded protein: CASSWDTSYEQYF.

V usage is TRBV28 and J usage is TRBJ2-2, with D maybe TRBD1 (6 bases). CDR1 MDHEN and CDR2 SYDVKM come from the germline V gene. Trimming took 4 bases from V and 8 from J, leaving 8 bases between them. The length of the CDR3 is 12 residues. In nucleotides, the CDR3 is TGTGCCAGCAGTTGGGGGCGGGGGGAGCTGTTTTTT. The encoded protein is CASSWGRGELFF.

The chain carries TRBV5-8 and TRBJ2-3; D unclear. V was clipped by 2 bases and J by 2 bases, with 9 bases between them. The CDR3 loop spans 14 amino acids. Germline values: CDR1 SGHTS, CDR2 YDEGEE. The CDR3, as DNA: TGTGCCAGCAGCTTTGCCAGGTCCACAGATACGCAGTATTTT. Translating gives CASSFARSTDTQYF.

The V and J genes are TRBV28 and TRBJ2-1, with 10 bases identical to TRBD2. The CDR3 runs to 15 residues. V trimming: 6 bases; J trimming: 4 bases; junction bases outside the gene matches: 6. Germline-derived CDR1 and CDR2 are MDHEN and SYDVKM. The CDR3 region is CASRKSSGSYNEQFF. CDR3 bases: TGTGCCAGCAGAAAGTCTAGCGGGAGTTACAATGAGCAGTTCTTC.

CDR3 coding DNA: TGTGCCAGCAGCAAACAGGGGGGCGCAGAGACCCAGTACTTC. Translated: CASSKQGGAETQYF. The chain joins TRBV28 to TRBJ2-5, with 8 nucleotides matching TRBD1. CDR3 size: 14 residues. Germline CDR1 and CDR2: MDHEN and SYDVKM. Losses at the gene ends were 6 bases for V and 4 bases for J; bases not matched to a gene: 7. The whole variable domain, remainder taken from reference TRBV28 and TRBJ2-5, is DVKVTQSSRYLVKRTGEKVFLECVQDMDHENMFWYRQDPGLGLRLIYFSYDVKMKEKGDIPEGYSVSREKKERFSLILESASTNQTSMYLCASSKQGGAETQYFGPGTRLLVL.

The rearrangement links TRBV27 to TRBJ2-3; 8 bases align to TRBD1. The V gene end was trimmed by 2 bases and the J gene end by 1 base; junction bases not matched to a gene: 5. The CDR3 length is 16 residues. From germline, CDR1 is MNHEY and CDR2 SMNVEV (reference sequence). The CDR3, as DNA: TGTGCCAGCAGTTTACTACAGGGGGGTGGCACAGATACGCAGTATTTT. This codes for CASSLLQGGGTDTQYF.

V is TRBV5-1 and J is TRBJ2-4; the match to TRBD1 covers 7 bases. From germline, CDR1 is SGHRS and CDR2 YFSETQ. Unmatched junction bases numbered 4, after V lost 5 bases and J lost 5 bases. This CDR3 has 13 residues. CDR3 loop: CASSTGTENIQYF. CDR3 nucleotide sequence: TGCGCCAGCAGTACCGGGACAGAAAACATTCAGTACTTC. Filled out from reference TRBV5-1 and TRBJ2-4, the complete variable domain reads KAGVTQTPRYLIKTRGQQVTLSCSPISGHRSVSWYQQTPGQGLQFLFEYFSETQRNKGNFPGRFSGRQFSNSRSEMNVSTLELGDSALYLCASSTGTENIQYFGAGTRLSVL.

The CDR3 DNA sequence: TGTGCCAGCCTCCGGGACAGGGTCCCCTACGAGCAGTACTTC. Its protein product is CASLRDRVPYEQYF. The chain carries TRBV2 and TRBJ2-7, with 9 positions matching TRBD1. Germline V CDR1 and CDR2: SNHLY, FYNNEI. The junction had 7 bases not matched to a gene; V was cut back by 8 bases and J by 2 bases. The CDR3 is made up of 14 amino acids.

The rearrangement uses TRBV7-2 and TRBJ2-7; TRBD1 is a possible D gene (5 bases). Trimming took off 4 bases at V and 3 bases at J, with 10 bases between the two ends. From germline, CDR1 is SGHTA and CDR2 FQGNSA. The CDR3 spans 13 residues. As DNA, the CDR3 is TGTGCCAGCAGCTCGACAGTTTTCTACGAGCAGTACTTC. Its protein is CASSSTVFYEQYF.

The CDR3 region has the DNA TGTGCCATCAGTGAGGGGAGACTAGCGTCTCAAGAGACCCAGTACTTC. Translation: CAISEGRLASQETQYF. The chain is built from TRBV10-3 and TRBJ2-5, with 8 positions matching TRBD2. The CDR3 is 16 amino acids. Per germline, CDR1 ENHRY and CDR2 SYGVKD. With 2 bases clipped from V and 2 bases from J, the junction kept 7 bases outside the gene matches.

This sequence joins TRBV6-6 and TRBJ1-2; D not resolved. Germline assignment: CDR1 MNHNY and CDR2 SVGAGI (reference sequence). V lost 2 bases, J lost 2 bases, and 9 bases lay in between. This CDR3 has 14 amino acids. The chain's CDR3 is CASSYEGFNYGYTF. The CDR3 nucleotides are TGTGCCAGCAGTTACGAGGGATTCAACTATGGCTACACCTTC.

The chain carries TRBV29-1 and TRBJ2-3; D is uncertain. CDR3 length equals 12 residues. V was clipped by 3 bases and J by 3 bases, with 7 bases between them. Germline V gene lookup returns CDR1 SQVTM and CDR2 ANQGSEA. For the CDR3, the DNA is TGCAGCGTTGACGACTCAACAGATACGCAGTATTTT. Translating it yields CSVDDSTDTQYF.

This chain connects TRBV5-6 to TRBJ2-5; no definite D call. CDR1 and CDR2 from the germline V gene are SGHDT and YYEEEE. This CDR3 region has 16 residues. V was cut by 5 bases and J by 2 bases, with 19 bases left in between. The CDR3: CASSLPEADAQETQYF. As DNA, the CDR3 is TGTGCCAGCAGTTTGCCCGAGGCAGACGCTCAAGAGACCCAGTACTTC.

The V call is TRBV5-1, the J call TRBJ2-3, with unresolved D. CDR1 SGHRS and CDR2 YFSETQ come from the germline V gene. Trimming removed 7 bases from V and 4 bases from J, with 16 bases in between. The CDR3 is 14 amino acids. CDR3 region: CASANGGQADTQYF. CDR3 coding DNA: TGCGCCAGCGCCAATGGTGGGCAGGCAGATACGCAGTATTTT.

This clone was observed a handful of times. V usage is TRBV19 and J usage is TRBJ1-5, with a weak D call TRBD1 (5 bases). This CDR3 has 13 amino acids. The V gene lost 5 bases and the J gene lost 4 bases, with 9 bases spanning the gap. Germline CDR1 LNHDA, CDR2 SQIVND (reference sequence). The CDR3, as DNA: TGTGCCAGTAGTTTTCCAGGGAATCAGCCCCAGCATTTT. Translated: CASSFPGNQPQHF.